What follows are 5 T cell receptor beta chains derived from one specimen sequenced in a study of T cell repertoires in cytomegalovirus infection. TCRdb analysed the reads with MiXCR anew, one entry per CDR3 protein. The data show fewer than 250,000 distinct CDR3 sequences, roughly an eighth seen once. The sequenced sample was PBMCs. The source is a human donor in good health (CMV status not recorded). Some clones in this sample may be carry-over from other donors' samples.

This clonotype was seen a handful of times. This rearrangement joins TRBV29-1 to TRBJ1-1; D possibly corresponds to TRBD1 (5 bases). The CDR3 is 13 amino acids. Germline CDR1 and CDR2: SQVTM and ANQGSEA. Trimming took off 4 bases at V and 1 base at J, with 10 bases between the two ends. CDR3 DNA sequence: TGCAGCGTTGGGTCGGGGGGGAACACTGAAGCTTTCTTT. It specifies CSVGSGGNTEAFF.

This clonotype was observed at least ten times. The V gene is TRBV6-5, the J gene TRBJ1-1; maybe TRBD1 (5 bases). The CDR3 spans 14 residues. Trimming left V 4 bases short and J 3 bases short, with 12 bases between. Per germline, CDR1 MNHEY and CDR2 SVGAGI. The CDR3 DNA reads TGTGCCAGCAGTTCTGACAGAGAATACACTGAAGCTTTCTTT. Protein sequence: CASSSDREYTEAFF.

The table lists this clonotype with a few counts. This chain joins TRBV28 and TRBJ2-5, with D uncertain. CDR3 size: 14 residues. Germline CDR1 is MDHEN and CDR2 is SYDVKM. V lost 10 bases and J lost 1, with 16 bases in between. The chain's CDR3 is CATLVAGPQETQYF. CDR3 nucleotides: TGTGCCACCCTCGTGGCAGGCCCCCAAGAGACCCAGTACTTC. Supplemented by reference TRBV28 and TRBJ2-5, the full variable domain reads DVKVTQSSRYLVKRTGEKVFLECVQDMDHENMFWYRQDPGLGLRLIYFSYDVKMKEKGDIPEGYSVSREKKERFSLILESASTNQTSMYLCATLVAGPQETQYFGPGTRLLVL.

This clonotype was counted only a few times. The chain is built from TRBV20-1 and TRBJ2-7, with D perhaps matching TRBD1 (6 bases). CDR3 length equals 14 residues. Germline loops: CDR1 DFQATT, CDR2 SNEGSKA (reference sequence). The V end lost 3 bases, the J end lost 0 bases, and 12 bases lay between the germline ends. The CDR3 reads CSASWQGSSYEQYF. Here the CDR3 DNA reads TGCAGTGCTAGTTGGCAGGGGTCCTCCTACGAGCAGTACTTC.

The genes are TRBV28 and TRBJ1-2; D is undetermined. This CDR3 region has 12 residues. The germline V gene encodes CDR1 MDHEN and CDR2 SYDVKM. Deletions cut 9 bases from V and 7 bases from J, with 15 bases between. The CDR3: CASHNRYGGYTF. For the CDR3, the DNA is TGTGCCAGTCATAACAGATACGGTGGCTACACCTTC.